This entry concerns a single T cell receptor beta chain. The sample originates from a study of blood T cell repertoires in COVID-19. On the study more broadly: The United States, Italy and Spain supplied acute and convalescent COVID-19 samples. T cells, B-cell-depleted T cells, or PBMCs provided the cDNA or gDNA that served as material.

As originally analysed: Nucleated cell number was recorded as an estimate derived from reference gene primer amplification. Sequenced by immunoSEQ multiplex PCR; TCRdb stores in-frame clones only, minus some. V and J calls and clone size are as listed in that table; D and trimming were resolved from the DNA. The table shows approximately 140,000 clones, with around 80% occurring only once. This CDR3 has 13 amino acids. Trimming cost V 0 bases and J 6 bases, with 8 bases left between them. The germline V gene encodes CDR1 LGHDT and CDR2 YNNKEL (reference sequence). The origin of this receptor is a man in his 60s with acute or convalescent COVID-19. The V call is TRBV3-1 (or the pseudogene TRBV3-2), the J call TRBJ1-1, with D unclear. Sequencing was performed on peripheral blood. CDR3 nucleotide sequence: TGTGCCAGCAGCCAAGATGACACCGCTGAAGCTTTCTTT. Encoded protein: CASSQDDTAEAFF.